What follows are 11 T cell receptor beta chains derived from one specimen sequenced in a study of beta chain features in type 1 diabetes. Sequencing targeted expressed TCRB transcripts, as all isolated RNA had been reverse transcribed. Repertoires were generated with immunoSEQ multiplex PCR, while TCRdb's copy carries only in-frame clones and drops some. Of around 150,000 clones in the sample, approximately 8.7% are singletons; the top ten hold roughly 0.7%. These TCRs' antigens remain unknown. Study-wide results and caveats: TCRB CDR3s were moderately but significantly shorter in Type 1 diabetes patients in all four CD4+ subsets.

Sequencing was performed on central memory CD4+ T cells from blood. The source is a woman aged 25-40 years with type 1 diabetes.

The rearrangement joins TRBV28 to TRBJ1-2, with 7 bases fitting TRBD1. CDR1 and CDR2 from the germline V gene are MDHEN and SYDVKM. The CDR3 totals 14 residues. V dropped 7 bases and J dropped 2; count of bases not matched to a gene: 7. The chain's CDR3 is CASITGQKNYGYTF. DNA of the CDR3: TGTGCCAGCATAACGGGACAGAAAAACTATGGCTACACCTTC.

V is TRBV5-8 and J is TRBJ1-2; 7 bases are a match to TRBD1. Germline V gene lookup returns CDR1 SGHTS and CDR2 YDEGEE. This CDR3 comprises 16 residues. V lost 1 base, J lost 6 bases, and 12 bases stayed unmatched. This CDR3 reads CASSLYSGTAYNGYTF. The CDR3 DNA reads TGTGCCAGCAGCTTGTACTCCGGGACAGCCTATAATGGCTACACCTTC.

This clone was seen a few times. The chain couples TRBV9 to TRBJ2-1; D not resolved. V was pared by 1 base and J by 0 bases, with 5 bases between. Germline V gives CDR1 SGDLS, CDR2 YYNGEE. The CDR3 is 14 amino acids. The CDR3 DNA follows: TGTGCCAGCAGCGTATCTAGCTCCTACAATGAGCAGTTCTTC. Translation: CASSVSSSYNEQFF.

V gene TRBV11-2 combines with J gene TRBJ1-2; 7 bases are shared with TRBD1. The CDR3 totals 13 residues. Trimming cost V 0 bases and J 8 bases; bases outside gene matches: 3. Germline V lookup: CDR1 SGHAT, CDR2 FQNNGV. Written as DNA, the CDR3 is TGTGCCAGCAGCTTAGAAAGGGGGCTCGGCTACACCTTC. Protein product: CASSLERGLGYTF.

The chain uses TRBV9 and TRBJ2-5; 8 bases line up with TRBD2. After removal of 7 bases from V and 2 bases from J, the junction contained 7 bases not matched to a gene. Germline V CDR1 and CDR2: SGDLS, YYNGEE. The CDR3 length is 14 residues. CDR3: CASSSGRGQETQYF. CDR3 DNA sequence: TGTGCCAGCTCCTCCGGGAGGGGTCAAGAGACCCAGTACTTC.

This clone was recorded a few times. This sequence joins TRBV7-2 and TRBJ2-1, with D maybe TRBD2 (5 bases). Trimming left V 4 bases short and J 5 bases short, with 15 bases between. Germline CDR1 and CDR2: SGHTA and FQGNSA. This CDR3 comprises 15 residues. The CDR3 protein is CASSSPGGGHNEQFF. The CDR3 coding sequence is TGTGCCAGCAGCTCCCCTGGAGGCGGTCACAATGAGCAGTTCTTC.

CDR3 bases: TGTGCCTGGAGGGGTCCTTTTGACACCTACGAGCAGTACTTC. Protein sequence: CAWRGPFDTYEQYF. The chain joins TRBV30 to TRBJ2-7; D not resolved. Trimming cost V 3 bases and J 2 bases, with 14 bases left between them. This CDR3 has 14 amino acids. Per germline, CDR1 GTSNPN and CDR2 SVGIG (reference sequence). Complete variable domain (other parts from reference TRBV30 and TRBJ2-7): SQTIHQWPATLVQPVGSPLSLECTVEGTSNPNLYWYRQAAGRGLQLLFYSVGIGQISSEVPQNLSASRPQDRQFILSSKKLLLSDSGFYLCAWRGPFDTYEQYFGPGTRLTVT.

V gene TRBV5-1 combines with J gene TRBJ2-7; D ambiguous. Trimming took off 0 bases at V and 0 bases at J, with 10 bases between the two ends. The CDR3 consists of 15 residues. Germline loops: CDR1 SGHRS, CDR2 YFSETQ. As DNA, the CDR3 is TGCGCCAGCAGCTTGGACGGGTGGAGCTCCTACGAGCAGTACTTC. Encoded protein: CASSLDGWSSYEQYF.

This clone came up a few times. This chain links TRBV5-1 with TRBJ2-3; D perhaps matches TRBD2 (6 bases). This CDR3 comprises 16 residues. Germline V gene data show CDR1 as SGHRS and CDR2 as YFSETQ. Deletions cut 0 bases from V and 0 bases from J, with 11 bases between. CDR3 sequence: CASSLAIAASTDTQYF. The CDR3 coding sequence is TGCGCCAGCAGCTTGGCCATAGCGGCTAGCACAGATACGCAGTATTTT. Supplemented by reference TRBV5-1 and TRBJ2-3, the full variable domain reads KAGVTQTPRYLIKTRGQQVTLSCSPISGHRSVSWYQQTPGQGLQFLFEYFSETQRNKGNFPGRFSGRQFSNSRSEMNVSTLELGDSALYLCASSLAIAASTDTQYFGPGTRLTVL.

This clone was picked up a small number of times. CDR3 nucleotides: TGTGCCAGCAGCTTAACTTCACTCAACAATGAGCAGTTCTTC. Translating it yields CASSLTSLNNEQFF. The rearrangement joins TRBV7-9 to TRBJ2-1; D gene uncertain. This CDR3 spans 14 amino acids. Germline CDR1 and CDR2: SEHNR and FQNEAQ (reference sequence). Trimming took 2 bases from V and 5 from J, leaving 10 bases between them. The variable domain in full, with the rest retrieved from reference TRBV7-9 and TRBJ2-1, is DTGVSQNPRHKITKRGQNVTFRCDPISEHNRLYWYRQTLGQGPEFLTYFQNEAQLEKSRLLSDRFSAERPKGSFSTLEIQRTEQGDSAMYLCASSLTSLNNEQFFGPGTRLTVL.

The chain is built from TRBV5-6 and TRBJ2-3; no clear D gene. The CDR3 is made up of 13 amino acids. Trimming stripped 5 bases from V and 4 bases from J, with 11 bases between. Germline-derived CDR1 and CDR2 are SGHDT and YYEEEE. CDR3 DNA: TGTGCCAGCAGGCAAATCGCGTCAGATACGCAGTATTTT. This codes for CASRQIASDTQYF. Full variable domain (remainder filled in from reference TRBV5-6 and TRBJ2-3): DAGVTQSPTHLIKTRGQQVTLRCSPKSGHDTVSWYQQALGQGPQFIFQYYEEEERQRGNFPDRFSGHQFPNYSSELNVNALLLGDSALYLCASRQIASDTQYFGPGTRLTVL.